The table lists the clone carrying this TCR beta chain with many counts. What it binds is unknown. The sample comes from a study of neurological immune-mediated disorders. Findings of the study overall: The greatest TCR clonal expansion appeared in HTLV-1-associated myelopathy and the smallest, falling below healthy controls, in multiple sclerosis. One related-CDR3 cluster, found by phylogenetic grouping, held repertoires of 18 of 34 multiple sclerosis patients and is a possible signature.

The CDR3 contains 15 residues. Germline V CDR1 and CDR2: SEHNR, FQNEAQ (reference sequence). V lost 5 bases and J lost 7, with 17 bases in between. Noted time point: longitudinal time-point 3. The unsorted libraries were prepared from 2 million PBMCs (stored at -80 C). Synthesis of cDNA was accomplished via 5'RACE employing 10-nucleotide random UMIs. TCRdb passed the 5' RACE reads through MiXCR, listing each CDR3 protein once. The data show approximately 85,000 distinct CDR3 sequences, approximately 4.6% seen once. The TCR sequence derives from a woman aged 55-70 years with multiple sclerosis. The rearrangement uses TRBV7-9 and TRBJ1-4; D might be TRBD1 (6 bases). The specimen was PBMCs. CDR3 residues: CASSVTGMTGEKLFF. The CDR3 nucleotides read TGTGCCAGCAGCGTAACAGGGATGACGGGTGAAAAACTGTTTTTT.